This T cell receptor beta chain was captured in a study of shared clonotypes between healthy human individuals. Whole-study findings and limits: Larger estimated richness was generally seen in naive subsets than in memory subsets.

To note about this clone: The antigen is not known.

Only in-frame clones appear in the TCRdb table, and some are missing; sequencing was by immunoSEQ multiplex PCR. The sample yields 2.3 million or so clones, more than 80% seen once. The CDR3 is 18 amino acids. CDR1 and CDR2 from the germline V gene are LNHDA and SQIVND (reference sequence). Trimming cost V 6 bases and J 2 bases; bases outside gene matches: 11. The V call is TRBV19, the J call TRBJ2-1; 12 bases align to TRBD2. The sequence derives from a young man in good health. Some clones in this sample may be carry-over from other donors' samples. Specimen: naive CD4+ T cells from PBMCs. Subset indicated: CD45RA+ positively selected. DNA for the CDR3: TGTGCCAGTAGCCGGGGGCTAGCGGGAGGGCCCGCCTACAATGAGCAGTTCTTC. This gives the protein CASSRGLAGGPAYNEQFF. The variable domain in full, with the rest retrieved from reference TRBV19 and TRBJ2-1, is DGGITQSPKYLFRKEGQNVTLSCEQNLNHDAMYWYRQDPGQGLRLIYYSQIVNDFQKGDIAEGYSVSREKKESFPLTVTSAQKNPTAFYLCASSRGLAGGPAYNEQFFGPGTRLTVL.